What follows describes a single T cell receptor beta chain. Its antigen remains unknown. Expressed TCRB transcripts were sequenced because the isolated RNA had all been reverse transcribed beforehand. The method was immunoSEQ multiplex PCR; TCRdb's version includes in-frame clones alone and lacks a portion of them. The sample lists about 470,000 clones, over 25% occurring once. The entry originates in a study of beta chain features in type 1 diabetes. Study-level information: The study found patients and healthy donors alike in age, gender and cell yields.

The authors sorted CD4+ naive, central memory, regulatory and stem cell-like memory cells via CD45RO/CCR7/CD25/CD127/CD95/CD27. Without exception, sorted populations had purity beyond 98%. Study-level findings and limits: In type 1 diabetes patients, VDJ junctions had fewer insertions; deletions at these junctions were more frequent.

V was clipped by 6 bases and J by 0 bases, with 12 bases between them. Germline V gene data show CDR1 as LNHDA and CDR2 as SQIVND (reference sequence). The CDR3 has 14 amino acids. The V call is TRBV19, the J call TRBJ2-7; D perhaps matches TRBD2 (5 bases). The source of this sequence is a man in his late teens or twenties in good health. Sequencing input: naive CD4+ T cells from blood. CDR3 DNA: TGTGCCAGTAGACGGACGGGAAGCTCCTACGAGCAGTACTTC. The encoded protein is CASRRTGSSYEQYF.